The 17 T cell receptor beta chains reported below all come from one sample, sequenced in a study of regulatory T cells in long-lasting Graves disease. Time point noted: newly diagnosed GD, antithyroid drugs for less than 3 months. From PBMCs, RNA was extracted and then used to make the TCR library. TCR beta libraries were built with iRepertoire HTBI primers and Arm-PCR of CDR3 regions. TCRdb called the multiplex PCR reads again in MiXCR, with one record for every CDR3 protein. The table has approximately 400,000 distinct CDR3 sequences, under 15% seen once. This sample was shared with a second study, whose subject was T cells in Graves' hyperthyroidism and ophthalmopathy.

Source: peripheral blood mononuclear cells (PBMCs), taken at new diagnosis, from a patient treated with antithyroid drugs. Source of these receptors: a woman aged 25 to 39 with Graves disease.

The rearrangement joins TRBV3-1 to TRBJ2-1, with a tentative D call TRBD2 (6 bases). In germline, CDR1 is LGHDT, CDR2 YNNKEL (reference sequence). V lost 1 base, J lost 3 bases, and 13 bases lay in between. The length of the CDR3 is 16 residues. Written as DNA, the CDR3 is TGTGCCAGCAGCCAAGTTGTGCGGGACCTCTACAATGAGCAGTTCTTC. This translates into CASSQVVRDLYNEQFF.

This clonotype has at least ten counts. The chain has TRBV6-1 and TRBJ2-4; 8 nucleotides agree with TRBD2. In germline, CDR1 is MNHNS, CDR2 SASEGT. There are 16 residues in the CDR3. V was clipped by 6 bases and J by 4 bases; unmatched bases: 11. The CDR3 reads CASRTTSASSKNIQYF. The CDR3 nucleotides are TGTGCCAGCAGAACGACTAGCGCGAGTTCGAAAAACATTCAGTACTTC.

This clonotype was detected a few times. The CDR3 sequence: CSAGGGRTEAFF. The CDR3 coding sequence is TGCAGTGCGGGGGGGGGGCGCACTGAAGCTTTCTTT. The chain recombines TRBV20-1 with TRBJ1-1; TRBD1 might be the D (6 bases). The CDR3 extends over 12 amino acids. V was cut by 6 bases and J by 4 bases, with 12 bases left in between. The germline V gene has CDR1 DFQATT and CDR2 SNEGSKA (reference sequence).

There are many counts of this clonotype. The V gene is TRBV18, the J gene TRBJ2-1; tentatively, D is TRBD1 (5 bases). Germline V lookup: CDR1 KGHSH, CDR2 LQKENI. The V end lost 3 bases, the J end lost 3 bases, and 9 bases lay between the germline ends. The CDR3 is made up of 14 amino acids. The CDR3 region is CASSPKQVYNEQFF. CDR3 DNA sequence: TGTGCCAGCTCACCTAAACAGGTCTACAATGAGCAGTTCTTC.

This clonotype occurred many times. The chain has TRBV5-1 and TRBJ2-7; 7 bases line up with TRBD1. The V and J ends lost 0 bases and 2 bases, in that order; junction bases with no gene match: 14. There are 18 residues in the CDR3. Per germline, CDR1 SGHRS and CDR2 YFSETQ. The CDR3 nucleotides are TGCGCCAGCAGCTTGGGATTTGAGGGGACAGTCCTGACCTACGAGCAGTACTTC. Translation: CASSLGFEGTVLTYEQYF.

At least ten counts were recorded for this clonotype. V usage is TRBV20-1 and J usage is TRBJ2-7, with D possibly being TRBD2 (7 bases). Deletions cut 6 bases from V and 4 bases from J, with 19 bases between. Germline assignment: CDR1 DFQATT and CDR2 SNEGSKA (reference sequence). There are 14 residues in the CDR3. The CDR3 sequence is CSAPRVRGGYEQYF. CDR3 DNA: TGCAGTGCCCCACGGGTCAGGGGAGGGTACGAGCAGTACTTC.

CDR3 sequence: CASSQGGGGSRYEQYF. DNA of the CDR3: TGCGCCAGCAGCCAAGGTGGGGGCGGGAGTCGGTACGAGCAGTACTTC. This rearrangement joins TRBV4-1 to TRBJ2-7, with a weak D call TRBD2 (7 bases). V gave up 1 base and J gave up 4 bases, with 17 bases separating them. Germline CDR1 and CDR2: MGHRA and YSYEKL. The CDR3 is 16 amino acids.

This clonotype turned up a few times. V and J are TRBV4-2 and TRBJ2-2, with 7 positions matching TRBD2. Germline V gene sequence: CDR1 LGHNA, CDR2 YNFKEQ. V shed 1 base, J shed 2 bases, and the junction held 4 bases outside the gene matches. This CDR3 is built from 16 residues. The CDR3 DNA is TGTGCCAGCAGCCAAGGGGGGAGGGCAAACACCGGGGAGCTGTTTTTT. Encoded protein: CASSQGGRANTGELFF.

This clonotype was observed at least ten times. J is TRBJ2-1 and V is TRBV10-2; no reliable D call. Germline V gene sequence: CDR1 WSHSY, CDR2 SAAADI. Trimming shortened V by 2 bases and J by 9 bases, and 8 bases separated the two germline ends. The CDR3 length is 12 residues. CDR3 sequence reads: CASSEGSSEQFF. The CDR3 DNA sequence: TGCGCCAGCAGTGAGGGTAGTAGTGAGCAGTTCTTC.

The sample holds many counts of this clonotype. This chain uses TRBV14 with TRBJ2-7, with D maybe TRBD1 (5 bases). Germline V gene lookup returns CDR1 SGHDN and CDR2 FVKESK. Trimming took off 0 bases at V and 3 bases at J, with 9 bases between the two ends. The CDR3 runs 14 residues. CDR3 loop: CASSQEGLIYEQYF. The CDR3 DNA is TGTGCCAGCAGCCAAGAGGGGCTTATCTACGAGCAGTACTTC.

This clonotype was counted at least ten times. V gene TRBV5-1 combines with J gene TRBJ2-7; 7 positions agree with TRBD2. Germline loops: CDR1 SGHRS, CDR2 YFSETQ. V trimming: 4 bases; J trimming: 5 bases; junction bases outside the gene matches: 6. CDR3 size: 13 residues. In nucleotides, the CDR3 is TGCGCCAGCAGCGGGGGGGGGAAGAACGAGCAGTACTTC. Translating gives CASSGGGKNEQYF.

This clonotype showed up just a few times. The J gene is TRBJ2-1, the V gene TRBV5-1; D not certain. The V and J ends lost 0 bases and 9 bases respectively, with 16 bases between them. CDR3 size: 15 residues. Germline values: CDR1 SGHRS, CDR2 YFSETQ. The CDR3 region is CASSLEPSRVGEQFF. The CDR3 coding sequence is TGCGCCAGCAGCTTGGAGCCGTCTCGCGTCGGTGAGCAGTTCTTC.

This clonotype was picked up many times. The J gene is TRBJ2-7, the V gene TRBV29-1; 9 bases line up with TRBD1. There are 15 residues in the CDR3. The germline V gene has CDR1 SQVTM and CDR2 ANQGSEA. V shed 7 bases and J 0 bases; nucleotides not matched to a gene: 10. CDR3 region: CSAAAGQGPSYEQYF. For the CDR3, the DNA is TGCAGCGCCGCCGCGGGACAGGGCCCCTCCTACGAGCAGTACTTC.

This clonotype showed up just a few times. The germline gene is not matched at one end of the junction; a read error may be the cause. J is TRBJ1-6 and V is TRBV5-1; weak D call: TRBD1 (5 bases). Germline V gene sequence: CDR1 SGHRS, CDR2 YFSETQ. This CDR3 comprises 16 residues. In DNA, the CDR3 is TGTGCCAGCAGCTTCGGGTGGAGGGGTTTATGGTCACCCCTCCACTTT. Its protein is CASSFGWRGLWSPLHF.

This clonotype was recorded many times. The chain carries TRBV5-1 and TRBJ2-5, with D uncertain. Trimming shortened V by 4 bases and J by 5 bases, and 15 bases separated the two germline ends. Germline V lookup: CDR1 SGHRS, CDR2 YFSETQ. The CDR3 loop spans 14 amino acids. The CDR3 sequence is CASSPLGRQETQYF. In DNA, the CDR3 is TGCGCCAGCAGCCCGCTCGGCAGGCAGGAGACCCAGTACTTC.

This clonotype was picked up a small number of times. The V and J genes are TRBV19 and TRBJ1-3; D perhaps matches TRBD1 (5 bases). The V end lost 8 bases, the J end lost 0 bases, and 14 bases lay between the germline ends. Germline CDR1 and CDR2: LNHDA and SQIVND (reference sequence). The CDR3 is made up of 15 amino acids. CDR3 residues: CASGTYRSSGNTIYF. Written as DNA, the CDR3 is TGTGCCAGTGGGACCTATCGGAGCTCTGGAAACACCATATATTTT.

CDR3 sequence: CATSRDPTVLSYGYTF. The CDR3 bases are TGTGCCACCAGCAGAGATCCCACGGTACTATCTTATGGCTACACCTTC. The genes are TRBV15 and TRBJ1-2; unclear D gene. This CDR3 spans 16 amino acids. The germline V gene encodes CDR1 LNHNV and CDR2 YYDKDF (reference sequence). The V end was cut by 0 bases, the J end by 5 bases, with 16 bases between.